These 27 T cell receptor beta chains share one sample of origin, sequenced in a study of PD-L1 blockade in urothelial cancer. Time point: pretreatment peripheral blood. Method: immunoSEQ multiplex PCR; TCRdb's copy keeps in-frame clones and lacks some. Of about 130,000 clones in the sample, about 88% are singletons; the top ten hold 2.5% to 3.5%. Sequenced here: PBMCs, sampled around atezolizumab (anti-PD-L1) treatment. These receptors were obtained from a man in his fifties or sixties with urothelial cancer.

V gene TRBV20-1 combines with J gene TRBJ2-4; a weak D match, TRBD1 (5 bases). CDR3 size: 11 residues. CDR1 DFQATT and CDR2 SNEGSKA come from the germline V gene (reference sequence). V lost 0 bases and J lost 14, with 11 bases in between. The CDR3 reads CSARDRLREYF. Here the CDR3 DNA reads TGCAGTGCTAGAGATCGCCTCAGGGAGTACTTC.

This clone showed up just once. This chain connects TRBV6-1 to TRBJ1-5; TRBD1 is a possible D gene (6 bases). The CDR3 spans 16 residues. Germline values: CDR1 MNHNS, CDR2 SASEGT. The V end lost 3 bases, the J end lost 7 bases, and 19 bases lay between the germline ends. The CDR3 is CASSERTRPTGQPQHF. DNA for the CDR3: TGTGCCAGCAGTGAGAGGACCAGGCCCACAGGGCAGCCCCAGCATTTT.

The chain uses TRBV6-1 and TRBJ2-5; D perhaps matches TRBD2 (5 bases). The germline V gene encodes CDR1 MNHNS and CDR2 SASEGT. Trimming removed 11 bases at V and 4 bases at J, with 20 bases between. This CDR3 spans 14 amino acids. CDR3 DNA sequence: TGTGCCTGTGGCTCGGCTAGCATTTTAGAGACCCAGTACTTC. Its translation is CACGSASILETQYF.

V gene TRBV19 combines with J gene TRBJ1-1, with TRBD1 matching over 9 bases. The CDR3 has 19 residues. Germline V gene data show CDR1 as LNHDA and CDR2 as SQIVND (reference sequence). The ends lost 3 bases at V and 4 bases at J; junction bases unmatched: 18. In nucleotides, the CDR3 is TGTGCCAGTAGTATGCGAGGGCGCGGAACAGGGGGCGGGAGCACTGAAGCTTTCTTT. Translation gives CASSMRGRGTGGGSTEAFF.

This clone was seen a single time. The chain is built from TRBV4-1 and TRBJ2-1; tentative D call: TRBD1 (6 bases). Germline V gives CDR1 MGHRA, CDR2 YSYEKL. The CDR3 runs 19 residues. Trimming left V 0 bases short and J 2 bases short, with 20 bases between. The CDR3 protein is CASSQDTFVGQIAYNEQFF. CDR3 in DNA: TGCGCCAGCAGCCAAGACACCTTTGTTGGACAGATAGCCTACAATGAGCAGTTCTTC.

This chain joins TRBV6-5 and TRBJ1-2, with no clear D. CDR3 length equals 13 residues. Trimming removed 4 bases at V and 8 bases at J, with 14 bases between. CDR1 MNHEY and CDR2 SVGAGI come from the germline V gene. CDR3 residues: CASSFSTSGGYTF. The DNA of the CDR3 is TGTGCCAGCAGTTTCTCGACGTCGGGGGGCTACACCTTC.

This clone turned up a few times. This chain connects TRBV14 to TRBJ2-1; no definite D call. The germline gives CDR1 SGHDN, CDR2 FVKESK. CDR3 length: 13 residues. The V end was cut by 5 bases, the J end by 9 bases, with 14 bases between. As DNA, the CDR3 is TGTGCCAGCAGCTACGGGTCACCGGTTGAGCAGTTCTTC. Translated, it gives CASSYGSPVEQFF.

CDR3 nucleotides: TGTGCCAGTAGTTGGTCGGGGGGCGAGACCCAGTACTTC. Protein sequence: CASSWSGGETQYF. The rearrangement links TRBV19 to TRBJ2-5, with TRBD2 as a possible D gene (7 bases). The CDR3 runs to 13 residues. The germline V gene has CDR1 LNHDA and CDR2 SQIVND (reference sequence). The V end was cut by 5 bases, the J end by 5 bases, with 12 bases between.

The rearrangement joins TRBV18 to TRBJ1-3, with 7 bases matching TRBD1. CDR3 length: 15 amino acids. CDR1 is KGHSH, CDR2 LQKENI, per germline. The V gene end was trimmed by 3 bases and the J gene end by 4 bases; junction bases not matched to a gene: 6. The CDR3 loop reads CASSPSGTAGNTIYF. For the CDR3, the DNA is TGTGCCAGCTCACCCTCTGGGACAGCCGGAAACACCATATATTTT.

This chain joins TRBV6-6 and TRBJ2-5, with D tentatively TRBD2 (6 bases). The V and J ends lost 9 bases and 9 bases respectively, with 17 bases between them. There are 12 residues in the CDR3. Germline V gene sequence: CDR1 MNHNY, CDR2 SVGAGI (reference sequence). For the CDR3, the DNA is TGTGCCAGTCAAAACGGGGGTACGCCCCAGTACTTC. This codes for CASQNGGTPQYF.

The J gene is TRBJ2-3, the V gene TRBV4-2; D remains ambiguous. The V gene's germline CDR1 is LGHNA and CDR2 YNFKEQ. V was shortened by 0 bases and J by 3 bases, with 10 bases between the two germline ends. The CDR3 extends over 15 amino acids. The CDR3, as DNA: TGTGCCAGCAGCCAAGAATATAAGACTACAGATACGCAGTATTTT. It is translated as CASSQEYKTTDTQYF.

The chain uses TRBV28 and TRBJ2-1, with 7 bases fitting TRBD1. Per the germline V gene, CDR1 is MDHEN and CDR2 is SYDVKM. The J segment lost 7 bases and the V segment lost 6 bases, leaving 12 bases of the junction unmatched. The CDR3 has 15 residues. The CDR3 sequence is CASRKPGQIPNEQFF. CDR3 sequence (DNA): TGTGCCAGCAGAAAACCGGGACAGATACCGAATGAGCAGTTCTTC.

The chain recombines TRBV12-5 with TRBJ2-3, with 12 nucleotides matching TRBD1. The CDR3 runs 15 residues. CDR1 and CDR2 (germline): LGHNT, FRNRAP. Trimming cost V 6 bases and J 6 bases; bases outside gene matches: 7. The CDR3 reads CASGAGQGAADTQYF. CDR3 nucleotides: TGTGCTAGTGGAGCGGGACAGGGGGCGGCGGATACGCAGTATTTT.

The genes are TRBV6-5 and TRBJ2-3; weak D call: TRBD2 (7 bases). The ends were cut back, 5 bases at V and 5 bases at J, with 17 bases in the middle. Germline CDR1 and CDR2: MNHEY and SVGAGI. The CDR3 totals 15 residues. The CDR3 loop is CASSLGGGPGDTQYF. The DNA for the CDR3 is TGTGCCAGCAGTCTAGGGGGAGGGCCAGGAGATACGCAGTATTTT.

This sequence joins TRBV19 and TRBJ1-5; the D is unclear. CDR1 and CDR2 from the germline V gene are LNHDA and SQIVND (reference sequence). The CDR3 runs to 17 residues. The V end lost 5 bases, the J end lost 4 bases, and 21 bases lay between the germline ends. CDR3 region: CASSSPGLPYGNQPQHF. The DNA of the CDR3 is TGTGCCAGTAGTTCCCCGGGTCTCCCTTACGGGAATCAGCCCCAGCATTTT.

The genes are TRBV6-5 and TRBJ2-5, with TRBD2 matching over 10 bases. From germline, CDR1 is MNHEY and CDR2 SVGAGI. The CDR3 contains 15 residues. The V gene end was trimmed by 6 bases and the J gene end by 5 bases; junction bases not matched to a gene: 9. CDR3 coding DNA: TGTGCCAGCAGGACACCTAGCGGGAGCGGGGAGACCCAGTACTTC. Translation: CASRTPSGSGETQYF.

The chain couples TRBV9 to TRBJ2-1, with a tentative D call TRBD2 (6 bases). The germline V gene has CDR1 SGDLS and CDR2 YYNGEE. V dropped 4 bases and J dropped 1 base, with 12 bases sitting between them. This CDR3 has 15 amino acids. CDR3 amino acids: CASSPSGVSYNEQFF. In DNA, the CDR3 is TGTGCCAGCAGCCCATCGGGGGTATCCTACAATGAGCAGTTCTTC.

The chain has TRBV14 and TRBJ2-1; maybe TRBD2 (5 bases). The length of the CDR3 is 16 residues. From germline, CDR1 is SGHDN and CDR2 FVKESK. V was clipped by 3 bases and J by 2 bases, with 14 bases between them. Here the CDR3 reads CASSQPDSAAYNEQFF. For the CDR3, the DNA is TGTGCCAGCAGCCAGCCGGACTCCGCTGCCTACAATGAGCAGTTCTTC.

The chain is built from TRBV7-9 and TRBJ1-1; D ambiguous. CDR1 is SEHNR and CDR2 is FQNEAQ in the germline V gene (reference sequence). V was shortened by 2 bases and J by 5 bases, with 6 bases between the two germline ends. The CDR3 contains 12 residues. The CDR3 here is CASSLRETEAFF. CDR3 coding DNA: TGTGCCAGCAGCTTACGGGAGACTGAAGCTTTCTTT. Based on the CDR3 plus reference TRBV7-9 and TRBJ1-1, the full variable domain is DTGVSQNPRHKITKRGQNVTFRCDPISEHNRLYWYRQTLGQGPEFLTYFQNEAQLEKSRLLSDRFSAERPKGSFSTLEIQRTEQGDSAMYLCASSLRETEAFFGQGTRLTVV.

This rearrangement joins TRBV11-2 to TRBJ2-3, with 7 bases lining up with TRBD2. The CDR3 totals 16 residues. Germline CDR1 and CDR2: SGHAT and FQNNGV. Trimming took 5 bases from V and 4 from J; bases not matched to a gene: 12. The CDR3 DNA follows: TGTGCCAGCAGCCCCTCCCCTGCGGGAGCAGCAGATACGCAGTATTTT. As protein: CASSPSPAGAADTQYF.

J is TRBJ2-6 and V is TRBV28, with TRBD1 as a possible D gene (6 bases). Trimming took off 6 bases at V and 4 bases at J, with 16 bases between the two ends. Germline lookup yields CDR1 MDHEN and CDR2 SYDVKM. This CDR3 has 16 amino acids. CDR3 loop: CASRTPGHRGANVLTF. Written as DNA, the CDR3 is TGTGCCAGCAGAACTCCGGGACACCGGGGGGCCAACGTCCTGACTTTC.

Here the CDR3 DNA reads TGTGCCAGTAGGCAGGCTAATAGCAATCAGCCCCAGCATTTT. Amino acid sequence: CASRQANSNQPQHF. The V call is TRBV19, the J call TRBJ1-5; D unclear. Germline values: CDR1 LNHDA, CDR2 SQIVND (reference sequence). V was clipped by 6 bases and J by 0 bases, with 9 bases between them. The CDR3 contains 14 residues.

The CDR3 region is CASSLMTSSEQYF. The CDR3 DNA sequence: TGTGCCAGCAGCCTGATGACTAGCAGCGAGCAGTACTTC. V and J are TRBV7-8 and TRBJ2-7, with 7 bases identical to TRBD2. V lost 5 bases, J lost 6 bases, and 7 bases stayed unmatched. The CDR3 sequence is 13 residues long. CDR1 is SGHVS and CDR2 is FQNEAQ in the germline V gene.

This clone was detected only a few times. The chain joins TRBV27 to TRBJ1-2; D is uncertain. This CDR3 has 14 residues. V was cut by 2 bases and J by 3 bases, with 10 bases left in between. Germline V gene sequence: CDR1 MNHEY, CDR2 SMNVEV (reference sequence). The CDR3 sequence: CASSLPPMHYGYTF. CDR3 sequence (DNA): TGTGCCAGCAGTTTACCCCCTATGCACTATGGCTACACCTTC.

CDR3 loop: CASSFRGQGRDTGELFF. The DNA for the CDR3 is TGTGCCAGCAGCTTTCGTGGACAGGGGCGGGACACCGGGGAGCTGTTTTTT. The V gene is TRBV5-8, the J gene TRBJ2-2; 9 bases fit TRBD1. V gave up 2 bases and J gave up 3 bases; unmatched junction bases: 8. CDR1 and CDR2 (germline): SGHTS, YDEGEE. CDR3 length: 17 amino acids. Combining the CDR3 with reference TRBV5-8 and TRBJ2-2 gives the whole variable domain EAGVTQSPTHLIKTRGQQATLRCSPISGHTSVYWYQQALGLGLQFLLWYDEGEERNRGNFPPRFSGRQFPNYSSELNVNALELEDSALYLCASSFRGQGRDTGELFFGEGSRLTVL.

The chain combines TRBV30 with TRBJ2-7; 9 nucleotides agree with TRBD1. Germline V gene data show CDR1 as GTSNPN and CDR2 as SVGIG (reference sequence). With 8 bases clipped from V and 1 base from J, the junction kept 3 bases outside the gene matches. This CDR3 has 12 amino acids. The CDR3 bases are TGTGCCCGGGGGACAGGGTCCTACGAGCAGTACTTC. This gives the protein CARGTGSYEQYF.

This chain links TRBV27 with TRBJ2-1; D perhaps matches TRBD1 (6 bases). The CDR3 is made up of 14 amino acids. V lost 3 bases and J 10 bases, leaving 16 bases between the germline ends. Germline V gene sequence: CDR1 MNHEY, CDR2 SMNVEV (reference sequence). The CDR3 DNA sequence: TGTGCCAGCAGTTTTAATCAAGGGGGTGGGGAGCAGTTCTTC. Translating gives CASSFNQGGGEQFF.